The 26 T cell receptor beta chains presented below share a single source sample, sequenced in a study of post-analysis software for immune sequencing data. Study-wide results and caveats: TRBV5-6, TRBV5-1 and TRBV20-1 were among four to six TRBV segments more frequent in patients than controls.

Incorporated into the TCR beta cDNA libraries were unique molecular identifiers, which served to reduce PCR and sequencing biases. TCRdb ran MiXCR on the PCR reads and lists one entry per CDR3 protein. Of around 200,000 distinct CDR3 sequences listed, about 30% are singletons. The antigens of these receptors remain unknown. Sample: blood. These TCRs come from a girl between 2 and 17 years old with multiple sclerosis.

The chain links TRBV6-2 or TRBV6-3 to TRBJ1-6, with a weak D call TRBD1 (5 bases). This CDR3 region has 16 residues. Trimming stripped 2 bases from V and 10 bases from J, with 18 bases between. In germline, CDR1 is MNHEY, CDR2 SVGEGT. This chain's CDR3 is CASSYPGLQGRSPLHF. The CDR3 bases are TGTGCCAGCAGTTACCCCGGCTTGCAGGGACGGTCACCCCTCCACTTT.

The chain combines TRBV20-1 with TRBJ1-1, with TRBD1 matching 10 bases. After removal of 6 bases from V and 3 bases from J, the junction contained 7 bases not matched to a gene. The CDR3 has 14 amino acids. Germline lookup yields CDR1 DFQATT and CDR2 SNEGSKA (reference sequence). The DNA of the CDR3 is TGCAGTGCCAGGACAGGGGGATCGGACACTGAAGCTTTCTTT. This translates into CSARTGGSDTEAFF.

At least ten counts were recorded for this clonotype. V gene TRBV27 combines with J gene TRBJ1-1; the D gene is possibly TRBD1 (6 bases). Germline V lookup: CDR1 MNHEY, CDR2 SMNVEV (reference sequence). The ends were cut back, 3 bases at V and 1 base at J, with 9 bases in the middle. This CDR3 has 14 residues. The CDR3 DNA follows: TGTGCCAGCAGTTTCTCCAGGGGGAACACTGAAGCTTTCTTT. Residues: CASSFSRGNTEAFF.

This clonotype was counted a few times. The J gene is TRBJ2-3, the V gene TRBV18; the D is unclear. The CDR3 contains 16 residues. Germline V gene sequence: CDR1 KGHSH, CDR2 LQKENI. Trimming removed 0 bases at V and 1 base at J, with 11 bases between. CDR3 loop: CASSPPAGLGTDTQYF. The CDR3 nucleotides read TGTGCCAGCTCACCACCGGCTGGATTAGGCACAGATACGCAGTATTTT.

The table lists this clonotype with a count of one. One junction end does not reproduce the germline sequence, and a read error may be involved. V and J are TRBV5-1 and TRBJ2-7; no definite D call. This CDR3 spans 15 amino acids. Germline values: CDR1 SGHRS, CDR2 YFSETQ. The CDR3 protein is CARSFGLRSYNEQYF. The DNA of the CDR3 is TGCGCCAGGAGCTTCGGGCTTCGCTCCTACAATGAGCAGTACTTC.

This clonotype was seen repeatedly, ten times or more. The rearrangement joins TRBV10-3 to TRBJ1-2; maybe TRBD1 (5 bases). With 0 bases removed from V and 4 bases from J, the gap between germline ends came to 9 bases. CDR3 length: 14 residues. Germline lookup yields CDR1 ENHRY and CDR2 SYGVKD. CDR3 loop: CAISESTDLYGYTF. DNA of the CDR3: TGTGCCATCAGTGAGTCGACAGACCTCTATGGCTACACCTTC.

This clonotype was observed a few times. The chain is built from TRBV6-6 and TRBJ1-5, with D uncertain. CDR3 length equals 14 residues. The ends were cut back, 0 bases at V and 10 bases at J, with 13 bases in the middle. CDR1 is MNHNY, CDR2 SVGAGI, per germline (reference sequence). In nucleotides, the CDR3 is TGTGCCAGCAGTTACTCTGACACCTACCTTCCCCAGCATTTT. Translation gives CASSYSDTYLPQHF.

This clonotype was observed a handful of times. V gene TRBV24-1 combines with J gene TRBJ2-5; TRBD2 matches at 10 bases. The length of the CDR3 is 13 residues. Germline CDR1 is KGHDR and CDR2 is SFDVKD. V trimming: 5 bases; J trimming: 5 bases; junction bases outside the gene matches: 1. CDR3 coding DNA: TGTGCCACCAGTGCTAGCGGGAGTGAGACCCAGTACTTC. Its translation: CATSASGSETQYF.

This clonotype was observed many times. The rearrangement joins TRBV10-3 to TRBJ2-7, with 7 bases matching TRBD1. Germline CDR1 ENHRY, CDR2 SYGVKD. This CDR3 is 16 amino acids long. Trimming took 2 bases from V and 3 from J; bases not matched to a gene: 10. CDR3 DNA sequence: TGTGCCATCAGTGAGGGCGGCAGGGGGTTCGGCTACGAGCAGTACTTC. The encoded protein is CAISEGGRGFGYEQYF.

With respect to this clonotype: A read error may be the cause here, since a much bigger clone is one base away. The chain has TRBV7-9 and TRBJ2-7; possible D gene TRBD2, 6 bases. Germline V gene lookup returns CDR1 SEHNR and CDR2 FQNEAQ (reference sequence). This CDR3 contains 14 residues. Trimming removed 4 bases from V and 7 bases from J, with 17 bases in between. The CDR3 is CASSYSGGYNEQYF. CDR3 in DNA: TGTGCCAGCAGCTATAGTGGGGGGTACAATGAGCAGTACTTC.

This sequence joins TRBV6-6 and TRBJ2-7; D is undetermined. This CDR3 spans 14 amino acids. Trimming took 10 bases from V and 3 from J, leaving 19 bases between them. CDR1 MNHNY and CDR2 SVGAGI come from the germline V gene (reference sequence). The chain's CDR3 is CATQSLLKSYEQYF. In DNA form, the CDR3 reads TGTGCCACCCAATCGCTCCTAAAAAGCTACGAGCAGTACTTC.

This clonotype was observed a few times. This sequence joins TRBV6-4 and TRBJ1-5; D is undetermined. From germline, CDR1 is MRHNA and CDR2 SNTAGT. This CDR3 has 14 amino acids. V was cut by 2 bases and J by 5 bases, with 10 bases left in between. The CDR3 spells CASSDLSRDQPQHF. CDR3 coding DNA: TGTGCCAGCAGTGACCTAAGTCGGGATCAGCCCCAGCATTTT.

V usage is TRBV29-1 and J usage is TRBJ1-4, with a tentative D call TRBD1 (6 bases). CDR1 and CDR2 from the germline V gene are SQVTM and ANQGSEA. V gave up 4 bases and J gave up 5 bases, with 14 bases separating them. The CDR3 is made up of 14 amino acids. CDR3 nucleotides: TGCAGCGTTGTCCCCAGGGGCCCAAATGAAAAACTGTTTTTT. This encodes CSVVPRGPNEKLFF.

Comment on this clonotype: A much more abundant neighbour one base away suggests this may be a read error. The chain uses TRBV5-1 and TRBJ2-1, with 9 bases aligning to TRBD1. This CDR3 contains 14 residues. Trimming took 5 bases from V and 4 from J; bases not matched to a gene: 4. Germline V gives CDR1 SGHRS, CDR2 YFSETQ. CDR3 protein: CASSGDREYNEQFF. CDR3 coding DNA: TGCGCCAGCAGTGGGGACAGGGAGTACAATGAGCAGTTCTTC.

This clonotype was observed a handful of times. Since a much larger clone is just one base distant, this may be a read error. CDR3 bases: TGCGCCAGCACCTCCAAGGTTGGAGGATCCTACTCCTATGGCTACACCTTC. It translates to CASTSKVGGSYSYGYTF. The gene calls are TRBV5-1 and TRBJ1-2; D not resolved. This CDR3 contains 17 residues. Germline V lookup: CDR1 SGHRS, CDR2 YFSETQ. Trimming left V 6 bases short and J 4 bases short, with 25 bases between.

A remark on this clonotype: The junction departs from the called germline gene at one end, perhaps through a read error. CDR3 in DNA: TGCGCCAGCAGCCCGACAGGGGCGGCCGGCTACACCTTC. This codes for CASSPTGAAGYTF. The chain carries TRBV7-2 and TRBJ1-2; 8 bases fit TRBD1. CDR3 size: 13 residues. Germline V lookup: CDR1 SGHTA, CDR2 FQGNSA.

In regard to this clonotype: This could be a read error, since a much larger clone is one nucleotide away. The genes are TRBV20-1 and TRBJ2-1; 7 nucleotides align to TRBD2. Per the germline V gene, CDR1 is DFQATT and CDR2 is SNEGSKA (reference sequence). The CDR3 extends over 17 amino acids. DNA for the CDR3: TGCAGTGCCAGAGGACCTGGGCGGGGAGGGTTCTCCTACGAGCAGTTCTTC. This sequence encodes CSARGPGRGGFSYEQFF.

Comments on this clonotype: This may arise from a read error, as a much more abundant clone is one base away. This chain connects TRBV2 to TRBJ2-3; D unresolved. The CDR3 spans 13 residues. The germline CDR1 and CDR2 sequences are SNHLY and FYNNEI. Trimming cost V 5 bases and J 1 base, with 7 bases left between them. The CDR3 here is CASSKLGTDTQYF. In DNA form, the CDR3 reads TGTGCCAGCAGTAAGTTGGGCACAGATACGCAGTATTTT.

This clonotype was counted once. The chain couples TRBV5-1 to TRBJ2-5; 9 positions agree with TRBD1. Germline CDR1 reads SGHRS; CDR2 reads YFSETQ. After removal of 0 bases from V and 11 bases from J, the junction contained 11 bases not matched to a gene. The CDR3 is made up of 15 amino acids. This CDR3 is CASSLGGQGYNEQYF. Written as DNA, the CDR3 is TGCGCCAGCAGCTTGGGGGGACAGGGATACAATGAGCAGTACTTC.

The chain is built from TRBV29-1 and TRBJ1-2, with D tentatively TRBD1 (5 bases). The CDR3 covers 13 residues. Trimming stripped 7 bases from V and 3 bases from J, with 15 bases between. Germline V gene lookup returns CDR1 SQVTM and CDR2 ANQGSEA. CDR3 bases: TGCAGCGGGGCCGGGGGGGAGGACTATGGCTACACCTTC. Protein sequence: CSGAGGEDYGYTF.

This clonotype was observed a handful of times. V is TRBV10-3 and J is TRBJ2-7; 9 positions match TRBD1. Trimming cost V 4 bases and J 1 base; bases outside gene matches: 5. Germline loops: CDR1 ENHRY, CDR2 SYGVKD. The CDR3 runs 15 residues. CDR3 region: CAISVGDRESYEQYF. In DNA form, the CDR3 reads TGTGCCATCAGTGTAGGGGACAGGGAATCCTACGAGCAGTACTTC.

This clonotype came up a few times. V is TRBV20-1 and J is TRBJ2-5; D is perhaps TRBD2 (6 bases). Trimming pared 3 bases from V and 7 bases from J, leaving 21 bases between. CDR1 is DFQATT and CDR2 is SNEGSKA in the germline V gene (reference sequence). The CDR3 is made up of 15 amino acids. The CDR3 reads CSARAWGVFVGTQYF. The CDR3 nucleotides read TGCAGTGCTAGGGCCTGGGGGGTCTTCGTCGGGACCCAGTACTTC.

This clonotype was observed many times. The CDR3 reads CASSLMTAGANVLTF. The CDR3 DNA follows: TGCGCCAGCAGTCTGATGACAGCTGGGGCCAACGTCCTGACTTTC. The gene calls are TRBV5-1 and TRBJ2-6, with TRBD1 as a possible D gene (5 bases). This CDR3 has 15 amino acids. V was cut by 5 bases and J by 2 bases, with 11 bases left in between. Germline CDR1 is SGHRS and CDR2 is YFSETQ.

On this clonotype: One end of the junction is discordant with germline, which a read error may explain. V usage is TRBV5-1 and J usage is TRBJ2-4; a possible D gene is TRBD2 (5 bases). The CDR3 loop spans 21 amino acids. Germline V gene sequence: CDR1 SGHRS, CDR2 YFSETQ. This chain's CDR3 is CASRVVKSGTTGMEAKSIQYF. The CDR3 region has the DNA TGCGCCAGCAGGGTGGTAAAGAGCGGCACCACCGGCATGGAGGCCAAAAGCATTCAGTACTTC.

About this clonotype itself: A read error may be the cause here, since a much bigger clone is one base away. The rearrangement links TRBV5-1 to TRBJ2-1, with D perhaps given as TRBD1 or TRBD2 (7 bases each). Germline CDR1 and CDR2: SGHRS and YFSETQ. V lost 5 bases to trimming and J lost 2 bases, with 20 bases between them. This CDR3 spans 17 amino acids. In DNA, the CDR3 is TGCGCCAGCAGAGGGACAGCCGGGACTACCCCCTACAATGAGCAGTTCTTC. As protein: CASRGTAGTTPYNEQFF.

This clonotype was counted once. The rearrangement joins TRBV5-1 to TRBJ1-1; D perhaps matches TRBD1 (5 bases). Germline loops: CDR1 SGHRS, CDR2 YFSETQ. The CDR3 extends over 15 amino acids. Trimming removed 0 bases at V and 11 bases at J, with 20 bases between. CDR3 DNA sequence: TGCGCCAGCAGCTTGGACAGGCCTGCTGGGGCTAAGGCTTTCTTT. As protein: CASSLDRPAGAKAFF. The variable domain in full, completed from reference TRBV5-1 and TRBJ1-1, reads KAGVTQTPRYLIKTRGQQVTLSCSPISGHRSVSWYQQTPGQGLQFLFEYFSETQRNKGNFPGRFSGRQFSNSRSEMNVSTLELGDSALYLCASSLDRPAGAKAFFGQGTRLTVV.